Listed below are T cell receptor beta chains from one sample, sequenced in a study of blood T cell repertoires in COVID-19. TCRdb's table, derived via immunoSEQ multiplex PCR, lists solely in-frame clones and lacks some. Here the sample spans about 64,000 clones, around 86% being singletons. Material: peripheral blood. These receptor sequences come from a man aged 50-59 years with active COVID-19. Each CDR3 is given with its conserved first and last residue.

CDR3	V	J
CASSLDWTVYGYTF	TRBV7-2	TRBJ1-2
CATWLASSTDTQYF	TRBV27	TRBJ2-3
CASSYSGGSGYTF	TRBV6-6	TRBJ1-2
CASSPVGRGARYNEQFF	TRBV28	TRBJ2-1
CASSPRTGRAYNEQFF	TRBV28	TRBJ2-1
CARSNSAYRGNQKLFF	TRBV5-3	TRBJ1-4
CASNLLAEQETQYF	TRBV5-1	TRBJ2-5
CASTRAEGNEQFF	TRBV6-5	TRBJ2-1
CASSEYKQGGYEQYF	TRBV25-1	TRBJ2-7
CASSLSSGHQETQYF	TRBV5-1	TRBJ2-5
CASAFSGSTDTQYF	TRBV6-5	TRBJ2-3
CASSLRDTQYF	TRBV7-2	TRBJ2-3
CASSQVANTEAFF	TRBV3-1/TRBV3-2	TRBJ1-1
CASSQGIPGGGNTIYF	TRBV3-1/TRBV3-2	TRBJ1-3
CASSPPQGVDETQYF	TRBV18	TRBJ2-5
CASSQTRAGASYGYTF	TRBV4-1	TRBJ1-2
CASSEVGHYYNEQFF	TRBV6-1	TRBJ2-1
CASSFIRRATDTQYF	TRBV27	TRBJ2-3
CASSPGWGRSYEQYF	TRBV6-5	TRBJ2-7
CASLGQGRYEQYF	TRBV7-2	TRBJ2-7
CASAADMREDTQYF	TRBV19	TRBJ2-3
CASSESGPNYNEQFF	TRBV25-1	TRBJ2-1
CASSITTGPDEQYF	TRBV9	TRBJ2-7
CASSEFGTGTYEQYF	TRBV25-1	TRBJ2-7
CASSPPGDREGYTF	TRBV18	TRBJ1-2
CASSLAGGDTDTQYF	TRBV5-1	TRBJ2-3
CASSAGTSGGQYF	TRBV9	TRBJ2-7
CASSKIAGGSNIQYF	TRBV19	TRBJ2-4
CACPGADTNYGYTF	TRBV2	TRBJ1-2
CASSWTSGGNTGELFF	TRBV18	TRBJ2-2
CASTVGTRYNEQFF	TRBV7-2	TRBJ2-1
CASIRGQDYGYTF	TRBV12-3/TRBV12-4	TRBJ1-2
CASSLRGLPSEYF	TRBV27	TRBJ2-7
CASGPQGVSTGELFF	TRBV12-5	TRBJ2-2
CASSSDGQGAPGELFF	TRBV5-1	TRBJ2-2
CAISLGRGETQYF	TRBV10-3	TRBJ2-5
CASSPRRGNTEAFF	TRBV19	TRBJ1-1
CASSQQGAVGNQPQHF	TRBV18	TRBJ1-5
CASSSGTAYGYTF	TRBV5-6	TRBJ1-2
CASSPDTGTPQETQYF	TRBV18	TRBJ2-5
CASSKEFLAKNIQYF	TRBV6-1	TRBJ2-4
CASSAGLWTDTQYF	TRBV19	TRBJ2-3
CASSLGTSGEQYF	TRBV5-1	TRBJ2-7
CASINLMGASNQPQHF	TRBV19	TRBJ1-5
CASSPGLRTQYF	TRBV28	TRBJ2-3
CASSEGALLNQPQHF	TRBV6-1	TRBJ1-5
CASSIGSRGSNSPLHF	TRBV19	TRBJ1-6
CASSVHGSSGNTIYF	TRBV7-6	TRBJ1-3
CASSLTRGDTQYF	TRBV7-3	TRBJ2-3
CAISARTANTEAFF	TRBV10-3	TRBJ1-1
CASSEAQGRAGYGYTF	TRBV6-1	TRBJ1-2
CASSYSAGAPYSPLHF	TRBV6-5	TRBJ1-6